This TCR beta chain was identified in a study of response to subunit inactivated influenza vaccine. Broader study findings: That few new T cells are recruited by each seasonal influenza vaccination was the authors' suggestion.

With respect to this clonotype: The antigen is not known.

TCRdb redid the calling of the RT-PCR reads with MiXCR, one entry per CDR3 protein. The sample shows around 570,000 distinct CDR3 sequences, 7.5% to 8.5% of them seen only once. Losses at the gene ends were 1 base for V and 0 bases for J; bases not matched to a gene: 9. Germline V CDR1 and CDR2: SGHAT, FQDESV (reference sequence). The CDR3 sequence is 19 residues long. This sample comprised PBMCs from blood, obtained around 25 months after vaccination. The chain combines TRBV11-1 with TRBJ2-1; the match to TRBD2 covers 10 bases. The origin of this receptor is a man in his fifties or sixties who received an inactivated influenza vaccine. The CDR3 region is CASSLVVTSGWSSYNEQFF. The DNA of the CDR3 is TGTGCCAGCAGCTTAGTAGTGACTAGCGGGTGGAGCTCCTACAATGAGCAGTTCTTC.